The following is a TCR beta chain sequence with its context. Patients of the Seattle cohort, enrolled during active infection, were followed longitudinally. This sample is part of a study of blood T cell repertoires in COVID-19. This CDR3 contains 17 residues. Original handling: Estimation of nucleated cell counts relied on the amplification of reference gene primers. The table came from immunoSEQ multiplex PCR; TCRdb's copy has only in-frame clones and leaves some out. V and J calls and clone size are copied from that table; D and trimming were computed from the DNA. Among about 210,000 clones listed, under 90% were seen once.

The sequenced sample consisted of peripheral blood. The receptor's source is a woman older than 75 with COVID-19, enrolled during active disease. This chain joins TRBV12-1 and TRBJ2-2; the D call of TRBD1 is as the table states it, not checked on the DNA. TRBV12-1 is shown as a pseudogene. The CDR3 loop is CASSPIPQGADTGELFF. The CDR3 DNA follows: TGTGCCAGCAGCCCAATACCGCAGGGGGCGGACACCGGGGAGCTGTTTTTT.